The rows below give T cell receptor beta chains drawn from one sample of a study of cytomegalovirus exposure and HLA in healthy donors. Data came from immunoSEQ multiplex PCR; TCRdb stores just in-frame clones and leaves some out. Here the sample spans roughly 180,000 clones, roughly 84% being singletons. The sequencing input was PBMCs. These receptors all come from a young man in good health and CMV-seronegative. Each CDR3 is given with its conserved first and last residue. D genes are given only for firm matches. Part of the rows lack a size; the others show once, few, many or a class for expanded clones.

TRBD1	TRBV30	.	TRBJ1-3	TGTGCCTGGGCACAGGGGACTGGAAACACCATATATTTT	CAWAQGTGNTIYF
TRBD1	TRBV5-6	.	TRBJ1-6	TGTGCCAGCAGCTGGGGACAGTCCAATAATTCACCCCTCCACTTT	CASSWGQSNNSPLHF
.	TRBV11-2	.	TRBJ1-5	TGTGCCAGCAGCCATACCCACACGCAGCCCCAGCATTTT	CASSHTHTQPQHF
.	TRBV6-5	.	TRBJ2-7	TGTGCCAGCAGGGGAGGGGGTCCCTCCTACGAGCAGTACTTC	CASRGGGPSYEQYF
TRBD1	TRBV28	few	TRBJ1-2	TGTGCCAGCAGTCCCACTTCAGACAGGGACTATGGCTACACCTTC	CASSPTSDRDYGYTF
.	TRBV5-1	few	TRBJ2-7	TGCGCCAGCAGCTTGGCATTAGCTGGCGTACGGGGCGAGCAGTACTTC	CASSLALAGVRGEQYF
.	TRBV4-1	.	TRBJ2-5	TGCGCCAGCAGCCAAGTGCTAACAGGAGTAGAGACCCAGTACTTC	CASSQVLTGVETQYF
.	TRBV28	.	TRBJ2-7	TGTGCCAGCAGTCAGACCCCTAGCGAGCAGTACTTC	CASSQTPSEQYF
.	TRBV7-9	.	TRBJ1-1	TGTTCCAGCAGCTACAGGGAGAACACTGAAGCTTTCTTT	CSSSYRENTEAFF
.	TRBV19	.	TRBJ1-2	TGTGCCAGTAGCACCCCCCGGCAGGCTTTTAACTATGGCTACACCTTC	CASSTPRQAFNYGYTF
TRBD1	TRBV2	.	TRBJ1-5	TGTTCCAGCAGGGACAGGGGGGGCAATCAGCCCCAGCATTTT	CSSRDRGGNQPQHF
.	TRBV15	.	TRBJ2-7	TGTGCCACCACCCTTGGACAGAGCTCCTACGAGCAGTACTTC	CATTLGQSSYEQYF